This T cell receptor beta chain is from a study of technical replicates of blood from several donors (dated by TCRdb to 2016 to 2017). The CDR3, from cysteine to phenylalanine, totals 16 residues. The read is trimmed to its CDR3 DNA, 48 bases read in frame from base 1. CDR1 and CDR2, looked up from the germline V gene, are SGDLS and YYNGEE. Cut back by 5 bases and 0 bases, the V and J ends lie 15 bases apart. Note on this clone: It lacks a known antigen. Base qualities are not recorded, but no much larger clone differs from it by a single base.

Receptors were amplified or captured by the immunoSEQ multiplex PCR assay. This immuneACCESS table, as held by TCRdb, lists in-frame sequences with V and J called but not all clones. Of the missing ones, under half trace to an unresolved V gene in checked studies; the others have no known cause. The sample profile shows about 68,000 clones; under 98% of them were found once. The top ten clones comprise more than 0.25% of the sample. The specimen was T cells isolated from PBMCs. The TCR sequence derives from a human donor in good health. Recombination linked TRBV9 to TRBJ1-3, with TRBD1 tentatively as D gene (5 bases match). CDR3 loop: CASSLTDVSSGNTIYF. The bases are TGTGCCAGCAGTCTGACAGATGTTAGCTCTGGAAACACCATATATTTT.